A selection of T cell receptor beta chains follows, all from one sample in a study of T cell changes during pregnancy in multiple sclerosis. Assay: immunoSEQ multiplex PCR; the TCRdb copy retains only in-frame clones and omits some. This sample carries 35,000 to 45,000 clones, 91% of them seen once, and the ten largest clones take about 0.5%. Sample: CD4+ T cells from peripheral blood mononuclear cells, taken in the second trimester of pregnancy. The receptors were sampled from a female donor in good health, enrolled as a control in a pregnancy study. CDR3s include the opening cysteine and the closing phenylalanine or tryptophan. The order of the fields is J gene, D gene, clone size, V gene, CDR3 protein, CDR3 DNA. The D gene is left open where the match is weak. Rows may omit the clone size; those that give it use once, few, many or a size class.

TRBJ2-1,-,once,TRBV7-9,CASSDAGTVYNEQFF,TGTGCCAGCAGCGATGCGGGGACAGTCTACAATGAGCAGTTCTTC
TRBJ2-3,-,-,TRBV9,CASSVGAQGVTDTQYF,TGTGCCAGCAGCGTAGGGGCGCAGGGTGTAACAGATACGCAGTATTTT
TRBJ2-3,-,-,TRBV20-1,CSPRPDTQYF,TGCAGCCCGAGGCCAGATACGCAGTATTTT
TRBJ1-2,-,-,TRBV9,CASSVDAGAGYTF,TGTGCCAGCAGCGTAGATGCGGGGGCTGGCTACACCTTC
TRBJ2-3,-,-,TRBV7-6,CASSSHTDTQYF,TGTGCCAGCAGCTCCCACACAGATACGCAGTATTTT
TRBJ2-7,TRBD2,-,TRBV28,CASTPGLAGFYEQYF,TGTGCCAGCACTCCTGGACTAGCGGGGTTCTACGAGCAGTACTTC
TRBJ2-3,-,-,TRBV6-4,CASSDPERVSTDTQYF,TGTGCCAGCAGTGACCCTGAGAGGGTTAGCACAGATACGCAGTATTTT
TRBJ2-2,TRBD2,-,TRBV9,CASSVRLAESTGELFF,TGTGCCAGCAGCGTACGACTAGCGGAGTCCACCGGGGAGCTGTTTTTT
TRBJ2-3,TRBD1,-,TRBV28,CASREQGAGTDTQYF,TGTGCCAGCAGGGAACAGGGGGCCGGCACAGATACGCAGTATTTT
TRBJ1-3,-,-,TRBV5-1,CASSLQAHSGNTIYF,TGCGCCAGCAGCCTACAGGCGCACTCTGGAAACACCATATATTTT
TRBJ2-2,TRBD1,-,TRBV15,CATSRDYDRVYTGELFF,TGTGCCACCAGCAGAGATTACGACAGGGTATACACCGGGGAGCTGTTTTTT
TRBJ1-2,TRBD1,once,TRBV30,CAWADRGDGYTF,TGTGCCTGGGCAGACAGGGGGGATGGCTACACCTTC
TRBJ1-2,-,-,TRBV5-1,CASSLDTARQADYTF,TGCGCCAGCAGCTTGGACACCGCCCGACAGGCCGACTACACCTTC
TRBJ1-6,TRBD1,-,TRBV4-1,CASSRTGSFSPLHF,TGCGCCAGCAGCCGGACAGGGTCGTTCTCACCCCTCCACTTT
TRBJ2-7,-,-,TRBV9,CASSVDIAQSSYEQYF,TGTGCCAGCAGCGTAGATATAGCCCAGAGCTCCTACGAGCAGTACTTC
TRBJ2-3,-,-,TRBV28,CASTQGTDTQYF,TGTGCCAGCACACAGGGCACAGATACGCAGTATTTT
TRBJ2-3,-,-,TRBV18,CASSPPGPDTQYF,TGTGCCAGCTCACCACCGGGGCCAGATACGCAGTATTTT
TRBJ1-5,TRBD1,-,TRBV7-6,CASSLNRGNQPQHF,TGTGCCAGCAGCCTGAACAGGGGGAATCAGCCCCAGCATTTT
TRBJ2-1,-,-,TRBV5-4,CASSLESAGYNEQFF,TGTGCCAGCAGCTTGGAGTCTGCGGGGTACAATGAGCAGTTCTTC
TRBJ2-1,-,-,TRBV18,CASSRDSRQFF,TGTGCCAGCTCAAGAGACAGCCGTCAGTTCTTC
TRBJ1-2,-,-,TRBV14,CASSREGTYGYTF,TGTGCCAGCAGCCGGGAGGGAACCTATGGCTACACCTTC
TRBJ2-5,-,once,TRBV15,CATSSRPGQGETQYF,TGTGCCACCAGCTCGAGACCAGGTCAGGGGGAGACCCAGTACTTC
TRBJ1-2,-,-,TRBV28,CASSPIFGTGYTF,TGTGCCAGCAGTCCGATCTTTGGGACAGGCTACACCTTC
TRBJ2-7,-,-,TRBV18,CASSSSRRGRQYF,TGTGCCAGCTCATCAAGTCGCAGGGGAAGGCAGTACTTC
TRBJ2-2,TRBD2,-,TRBV9,CASSPGTRLTGELFF,TGTGCCAGCAGCCCCGGGACTAGACTCACCGGGGAGCTGTTTTTT
TRBJ2-1,TRBD1,-,TRBV7-2,CASSRDRGNEQFF,TGTGCCAGCAGTCGGGACAGGGGCAATGAGCAGTTCTTC
TRBJ1-1,TRBD1,-,TRBV5-1,CASSPGQDINTEAFF,TGCGCCAGCAGCCCCGGACAGGACATTAACACTGAAGCTTTCTTT
TRBJ1-5,-,-,TRBV6-5,CASSYTGTQPQHF,TGTGCCAGCAGTTACACAGGGACCCAGCCCCAGCATTTT
TRBJ2-2,-,-,TRBV27,CASRPGTPNTGELFF,TGTGCCAGCAGGCCCGGGACACCGAACACCGGGGAGCTGTTTTTT
TRBJ1-1,TRBD1,-,TRBV18,CASSLGQDIEAFF,TGTGCCAGCTCACTGGGACAGGACATTGAAGCTTTCTTT
TRBJ1-6,-,-,TRBV19,CASRAVWSSYNSPLHF,TGTGCCAGTAGGGCAGTTTGGAGCTCCTATAATTCACCCCTCCACTTT
TRBJ1-2,-,-,TRBV29-1,CSVDESAFNYGYTF,TGCAGCGTTGACGAGTCTGCCTTTAACTATGGCTACACCTTC
TRBJ1-4,TRBD1,-,TRBV19,CASRKPGQGREKLFF,TGTGCCAGTAGGAAACCGGGACAGGGCCGTGAAAAACTGTTTTTT
TRBJ1-5,-,-,TRBV7-2,CASSLDSGAKPQHF,TGTGCCAGCAGCTTAGATTCAGGGGCTAAGCCCCAGCATTTT
TRBJ1-2,-,-,TRBV21-1,CASSKPDRGAGYTF,TGTGCCAGCAGCAAACCAGACAGGGGGGCAGGCTACACCTTC
TRBJ2-3,TRBD2,few,TRBV5-1,CASSSTLAGGLSTDTQYF,TGCGCCAGCAGCTCCACACTAGCGGGGGGCCTAAGTACAGATACGCAGTATTTT
TRBJ1-1,-,-,TRBV5-1,CASSPDMNTEAFF,TGCGCCAGCAGCCCGGACATGAACACTGAAGCTTTCTTT
TRBJ1-6,TRBD1,-,TRBV19,CAAGGSYNSPLHF,TGTGCCGCAGGGGGCTCCTATAATTCACCCCTCCACTTT